The 26 T cell receptor beta chains presented below share a single source sample, sequenced in a study of cytomegalovirus exposure and HLA in healthy donors. 60 Vbeta and 13 Jbeta primers were used in PCR. Profiling relied on immunoSEQ multiplex PCR, and the TCRdb table lists in-frame clones only, not all of them. The sample holds about 140,000 clones; 88% are singletons and the top ten take roughly 0.53%. Specimen: PBMCs. The receptors here all came from a woman aged 40-49 years in good health and CMV-seronegative.

The chain has TRBV30 and TRBJ2-5, with a possible D match to TRBD2 (6 bases). Germline V lookup: CDR1 GTSNPN, CDR2 SVGIG (reference sequence). The V and J ends lost 0 bases and 7 bases respectively, with 15 bases between them. CDR3 size: 14 residues. The CDR3 DNA reads TGTGCCTGGAGTGTAGGAGGGGCCCATGGGACCCAGTACTTC. It translates to CAWSVGGAHGTQYF.

In nucleotides, the CDR3 is TGTGCCAGCAGTGACTTGGGGGGGACAGGGGCATACAATGAGCAGTTCTTC. This sequence encodes CASSDLGGTGAYNEQFF. The chain is built from TRBV6-4 and TRBJ2-1, with TRBD1 matching over 10 bases. The CDR3 is 17 amino acids. V gave up 1 base and J gave up 4 bases; unmatched junction bases: 7. Germline-derived CDR1 and CDR2 are MRHNA and SNTAGT.

This rearrangement joins TRBV4-3 to TRBJ2-3; TRBD2 aligns across 7 bases. CDR3 size: 17 residues. Germline V gene lookup returns CDR1 LGHNA and CDR2 YSLEER. V was clipped by 1 base and J by 2 bases; unmatched bases: 9. The CDR3 reads CASSQAPLASATDTQYF. DNA of the CDR3: TGCGCCAGCAGCCAAGCCCCACTAGCGTCTGCCACAGATACGCAGTATTTT.

This chain uses TRBV28 with TRBJ2-7; no clear D. This CDR3 spans 13 amino acids. CDR1 MDHEN and CDR2 SYDVKM come from the germline V gene. The V end lost 6 bases, the J end lost 2 bases, and 11 bases lay between the germline ends. The CDR3 coding sequence is TGTGCCAGCAGGAGTCCCGGTGCCTACGAGCAGTACTTC. Its protein product is CASRSPGAYEQYF.

The CDR3 DNA reads as TGTGCCAGCAGCAAAAACAGGAATGGGAATCAGCCCCAGCATTTT. Translating it yields CASSKNRNGNQPQHF. The chain couples TRBV7-2 to TRBJ1-5; D is perhaps TRBD1 (5 bases). Germline CDR1 reads SGHTA; CDR2 reads FQGNSA. Trimming left V 5 bases short and J 4 bases short, with 15 bases between. CDR3 length: 15 residues.

This clone was counted a few times. The J gene is TRBJ2-2, the V gene TRBV6-4, with a possible D match to TRBD2 (5 bases). V was trimmed by 4 bases and J by 2 bases, leaving 8 bases between them. The CDR3 has 14 residues. The germline V gene encodes CDR1 MRHNA and CDR2 SNTAGT. Here the CDR3 DNA reads TGTGCCAGCAGTGTGGAGGAAAACACCGGGGAGCTGTTTTTT. Translation: CASSVEENTGELFF.

This clone was counted a single time. The rearrangement uses TRBV5-4 and TRBJ2-7; 8 positions agree with TRBD2. The CDR3 spans 16 residues. CDR1 and CDR2 from the germline V gene are SGHNT and YYREEE (reference sequence). Unmatched junction bases numbered 12, after V lost 4 bases and J lost 3 bases. CDR3 region: CASSVNPLAGFYEQYF. DNA of the CDR3: TGTGCCAGCAGCGTTAACCCATTAGCGGGATTCTACGAGCAGTACTTC.

The genes are TRBV5-1 and TRBJ2-7, with TRBD1 matching over 7 bases. CDR3 size: 15 residues. V shed 0 bases, J shed 2 bases, and the junction held 5 bases outside the gene matches. Germline assignment: CDR1 SGHRS and CDR2 YFSETQ. The CDR3 loop is CASSLGATGTYEQYF. The CDR3 nucleotides are TGCGCCAGCAGCTTGGGGGCGACAGGGACCTACGAGCAGTACTTC.

The chain recombines TRBV9 with TRBJ2-6; D is ambiguous. The CDR3 length is 15 residues. V shed 4 bases and J shed 0 bases, with 8 bases lying between them. The germline gives CDR1 SGDLS, CDR2 YYNGEE. CDR3 region: CASSQQASGANVLTF. CDR3 coding DNA: TGTGCCAGCAGCCAGCAGGCCTCTGGGGCCAACGTCCTGACTTTC.

As to this clone: A junction end diverges from the germline sequence, so it may reflect a read error. J is TRBJ2-7 and V is TRBV7-7; 9 positions match TRBD2. Germline V gene lookup returns CDR1 SSHAT and CDR2 FNYEAQ (reference sequence). The length of the CDR3 is 16 residues. CDR3 residues: CASSSYLAGNSYEQYF. The CDR3 region has the DNA TGTGCTAGCAGCTCGTACCTAGCGGGGAACTCCTACGAGCAGTACTTC.

The chain links TRBV11-3 to TRBJ2-6; 7 positions match TRBD1. From germline, CDR1 is SGHNT and CDR2 YENEEA. The CDR3 loop spans 17 amino acids. Trimming at V came to 1 base and at J to 3 bases, leaving 6 bases not matched to a gene. CDR3 bases: TGTGCCAGCAGCTTAGGTACAGGGGTTGGTGGGGCCAACGTCCTGACTTTC. Protein sequence: CASSLGTGVGGANVLTF. Looking up the rest from reference TRBV11-3 and TRBJ2-6 gives the full variable domain: EAGVVQSPRYKIIEKKQPVAFWCNPISGHNTLYWYLQNLGQGPELLIRYENEEAVDDSQLPKDRFSAERLKGVDSTLKIQPAELGDSAVYLCASSLGTGVGGANVLTFGAGSRLTVL.

The chain employs TRBV6-5 and TRBJ2-4, with 10 bases aligning to TRBD2. CDR1 and CDR2 (germline): MNHEY, SVGAGI. V gave up 0 bases and J gave up 7 bases; unmatched junction bases: 3. There are 15 residues in the CDR3. CDR3 region: CASSYSPSGSNIQYF. The CDR3 DNA follows: TGTGCCAGCAGTTACTCCCCTAGCGGGAGTAACATTCAGTACTTC.

This chain links TRBV5-1 with TRBJ1-2; 8 bases align to TRBD1. Germline assignment: CDR1 SGHRS and CDR2 YFSETQ. The J segment lost 4 bases and the V segment lost 2 bases, leaving 4 bases of the junction unmatched. The CDR3 sequence is 14 residues long. Here the CDR3 reads CASSLGQGGYGYTF. CDR3 DNA sequence: TGCGCCAGCAGCTTAGGACAGGGTGGCTATGGCTACACCTTC.

CDR3 DNA: TGTGCCAGCAGCCTGGGACAGGGGAGGGAAAAACTGTTTTTT. Amino acid sequence: CASSLGQGREKLFF. The gene calls are TRBV7-2 and TRBJ1-4; 10 bases are a match to TRBD1. CDR1 is SGHTA, CDR2 FQGNSA, per germline. The CDR3 is 14 amino acids. J lost 8 bases, V lost 5 bases, and 5 bases had no gene match.

J is TRBJ2-5 and V is TRBV5-1; 10 nucleotides align to TRBD2. Germline trimming cut 0 bases from V and 5 bases from J; bases unmatched to any gene: 7. Germline V CDR1 and CDR2: SGHRS, YFSETQ. The CDR3 extends over 16 amino acids. CDR3 nucleotide sequence: TGCGCCAGCAGCTTGGTGGCTAGCGGGAGAGGGGAGACCCAGTACTTC. This translates into CASSLVASGRGETQYF.

The gene calls are TRBV11-2 and TRBJ2-7; 10 bases fit TRBD1. Germline CDR1 reads SGHAT; CDR2 reads FQNNGV. With 5 bases clipped from V and 4 bases from J, the junction kept 8 bases outside the gene matches. CDR3 length: 15 residues. CDR3 protein: CASSRQTGGAYEQYF. The CDR3 bases are TGTGCCAGCAGCCGTCAGACAGGGGGCGCGTACGAGCAGTACTTC.

The V and J genes are TRBV11-2 and TRBJ2-7; maybe TRBD2 (6 bases). V gave up 5 bases and J gave up 4 bases, with 18 bases separating them. CDR1 is SGHAT, CDR2 FQNNGV, per germline. The CDR3 loop spans 15 amino acids. The CDR3 bases are TGTGCCAGCAGCACATGGCGGGGTCATCAGTACGAGCAGTACTTC. This gives the protein CASSTWRGHQYEQYF.

The chain links TRBV21-1 to TRBJ2-5; the table's D call of TRBD2 was not tested on the DNA. The J call may be faulty, since TRBJ2-7 better matches the DNA end. TRBV21-1 is a documented pseudogene. The CDR3 covers 13 residues. The chain's CDR3 is CADRTSGSYEQYF. CDR3 nucleotide sequence: TGTGCCGACCGGACTAGCGGGTCATACGAGCAGTACTTC.

A single count supports this clone. This chain connects TRBV25-1 to TRBJ2-5, with TRBD1 matching 8 bases. The DNA end lines up better with TRBJ2-7; the J call may be wrong. CDR1 and CDR2 from the germline V gene are MGHDK and SYGVNS. The CDR3 loop spans 16 amino acids. DNA for the CDR3: TGTGCCAGCAGTGCCAAAACAGGGGGGCTGTCCTACGAGCAGTACTTC. It is translated as CASSAKTGGLSYEQYF.

The chain joins TRBV6-5 to TRBJ2-1; D call uncertain. This CDR3 comprises 11 residues. Germline loops: CDR1 MNHEY, CDR2 SVGAGI. V was trimmed by 2 bases and J by 12 bases, leaving 8 bases between them. CDR3 amino acids: CASSYQRLQFF. The CDR3 DNA reads TGTGCCAGCAGTTACCAGAGACTGCAGTTCTTC.

The V and J genes are TRBV5-6 and TRBJ2-1; 12 bases align to TRBD2. Germline CDR1 SGHDT, CDR2 YYEEEE. The CDR3 is made up of 13 amino acids. V gave up 5 bases and J gave up 10 bases; unmatched junction bases: 4. CDR3 sequence reads: CASSFLAGGEQFF. The CDR3 nucleotides read TGTGCCAGCAGTTTTCTAGCGGGAGGGGAGCAGTTCTTC.

This clone was seen just once. This sequence joins TRBV29-1 and TRBJ1-2; D ambiguous. Germline loops: CDR1 SQVTM, CDR2 ANQGSEA. Trimming removed 1 base at V and 4 bases at J, with 19 bases between. The length of the CDR3 is 16 residues. The CDR3 bases are TGCAGCGTTGAAGGCCGGGGAGCGGGAACCCTCTATGGCTACACCTTC. This translates into CSVEGRGAGTLYGYTF.

Only a few counts were recorded for this clone. CDR3 residues: CASREGTRYEQYF. The DNA of the CDR3 is TGTGCCAGCAGGGAGGGGACCCGGTACGAGCAGTACTTC. The V gene is TRBV28, the J gene TRBJ2-7, with D possibly matching TRBD2 (6 bases). Germline assignment: CDR1 MDHEN and CDR2 SYDVKM. V lost 6 bases and J 4 bases, leaving 13 bases between the germline ends. The CDR3 has 13 residues. The full variable domain, with the rest looked up from reference TRBV28 and TRBJ2-7, is DVKVTQSSRYLVKRTGEKVFLECVQDMDHENMFWYRQDPGLGLRLIYFSYDVKMKEKGDIPEGYSVSREKKERFSLILESASTNQTSMYLCASREGTRYEQYFGPGTRLTVT.

This clone was recorded a few times. One junction end does not reproduce the germline sequence, and a read error may be involved. The genes are TRBV7-9 and TRBJ1-2, with D unresolved. CDR3 length equals 12 residues. CDR1 is SEHNR and CDR2 is FQNEAQ in the germline V gene (reference sequence). CDR3 bases: TGTTCCAGCAGCCCCACCGCCGCGGGCTACACCTTC. Protein product: CSSSPTAAGYTF.

This chain links TRBV10-1 with TRBJ2-7; TRBD1 agrees at 8 bases. The length of the CDR3 is 12 residues. V dropped 2 bases and J dropped 9; count of bases not matched to a gene: 3. CDR1 and CDR2 from the germline V gene are WNHNN and SYGVQD (reference sequence). The CDR3 region has the DNA TGCGCCAGCAGTGAGGGGACAGGTTTGCAGTACTTC. It specifies CASSEGTGLQYF.

This rearrangement joins TRBV30 to TRBJ2-7, with 11 nucleotides matching TRBD2. The CDR3 runs 12 residues. Losses at the gene ends were 3 bases for V and 6 bases for J; bases not matched to a gene: 1. The germline V gene encodes CDR1 GTSNPN and CDR2 SVGIG (reference sequence). The CDR3: CAWRLAGAEQYF. The CDR3 nucleotides read TGTGCCTGGAGACTAGCGGGAGCCGAGCAGTACTTC.